A single sample is the source of the 13 T cell receptor beta chains below, sequenced in a study of CD8 T cells in ankylosing spondylitis. Study-wide findings and caveats: Several highly homologous variants formed a TCR beta motif that appeared characteristic of ankylosing spondylitis blood.

What these receptors recognize is not known. MiXCR was run by TCRdb on the 5' RACE reads, yielding one entry per CDR3 protein. The sample includes a few hundred thousand distinct CDR3 sequences, around 20% of them seen just once. The sequenced material came from blood, either unsorted or a sorted T cell fraction (not recorded which). These receptor sequences come from a male donor with ankylosing spondylitis.

The V call is TRBV7-9, the J call TRBJ2-7; D may be TRBD1 or TRBD2 (6 bases each). The germline V gene has CDR1 SEHNR and CDR2 FQNEAQ (reference sequence). The CDR3 has 15 amino acids. The ends were cut back, 1 base at V and 0 bases at J, with 10 bases in the middle. The CDR3 nucleotides are TGTGCCAGCAGCTTAGGGGGGGCGGTCTCCTACGAGCAGTACTTC. It yields the protein CASSLGGAVSYEQYF.

In this sample, this clonotype turned up a few times. This sequence joins TRBV7-2 and TRBJ2-3; D possibly corresponds to TRBD2 (5 bases). The germline CDR1 and CDR2 sequences are SGHTA and FQGNSA. This CDR3 spans 16 amino acids. The V gene lost 1 base and the J gene lost 3 bases, with 14 bases spanning the gap. This chain's CDR3 is CASSLGVLAYTDTQYF. Written as DNA, the CDR3 is TGTGCCAGCAGCTTAGGTGTTCTAGCTTATACAGATACGCAGTATTTT.

This clonotype was seen a handful of times. The rearrangement joins TRBV5-1 to TRBJ2-1; D is unclear. This CDR3 is 17 amino acids long. The ends were cut back, 0 bases at V and 0 bases at J, with 13 bases in the middle. Germline-derived CDR1 and CDR2 are SGHRS and YFSETQ. The chain's CDR3 is CASSLEGSLSSYNEQFF. The DNA for the CDR3 is TGCGCCAGCAGCTTGGAAGGTTCTTTGAGCTCCTACAATGAGCAGTTCTTC.

The chain combines TRBV4-3 with TRBJ2-7; 11 bases fit TRBD2. This CDR3 is 15 amino acids long. V lost 0 bases to trimming and J lost 6 bases; unmatched junction nucleotides: 4. Germline V CDR1 and CDR2: LGHNA, YSLEER. CDR3 residues: CASSQDRGTSGEQYF. The DNA of the CDR3 is TGCGCCAGCAGCCAAGATCGAGGGACTAGCGGCGAGCAGTACTTC.

This clonotype was seen a few times. The V gene is TRBV2, the J gene TRBJ2-1, with 11 bases matching TRBD2. The CDR3 loop spans 12 amino acids. J was trimmed by 8 bases and V by 7 bases; bases with no gene match: 1. Germline V lookup: CDR1 SNHLY, CDR2 FYNNEI. The CDR3 DNA reads TGTGCCAGCATGGGACTAGCGGATGAGCAGTTCTTC. It yields the protein CASMGLADEQFF.

This clonotype was counted only a few times. This chain joins TRBV15 and TRBJ1-1; TRBD1 might be the D (5 bases). V was cut by 0 bases and J by 4 bases, with 12 bases left in between. CDR1 is LNHNV, CDR2 YYDKDF, per germline (reference sequence). This CDR3 region has 15 residues. CDR3 residues: CATSRDRGGSTEAFF. The CDR3 DNA reads as TGTGCCACCAGCAGAGATCGCGGGGGTAGCACTGAAGCTTTCTTT.

This clonotype was detected only a few times. The chain has TRBV9 and TRBJ2-2; maybe TRBD2 (6 bases). The CDR3 runs 12 residues. Trimming took off 0 bases at V and 10 bases at J, with 7 bases between the two ends. In germline, CDR1 is SGDLS, CDR2 YYNGEE. CDR3 amino acids: CASSVGEAELFF. As DNA, the CDR3 is TGTGCCAGCAGCGTAGGGGAGGCGGAGCTGTTTTTT.

This clonotype was picked up a small number of times. The V and J genes are TRBV28 and TRBJ1-1; the D gene is possibly TRBD1 (6 bases). From germline, CDR1 is MDHEN and CDR2 SYDVKM. Deletions cut 4 bases from V and 1 base from J, with 10 bases between. CDR3 size: 14 residues. The CDR3 DNA sequence: TGTGCCAGCAGTTCAAGGACAGAGAACACTGAAGCTTTCTTT. It translates to CASSSRTENTEAFF. The complete variable domain, with remaining parts taken from reference TRBV28 and TRBJ1-1, reads DVKVTQSSRYLVKRTGEKVFLECVQDMDHENMFWYRQDPGLGLRLIYFSYDVKMKEKGDIPEGYSVSREKKERFSLILESASTNQTSMYLCASSSRTENTEAFFGQGTRLTVV.

The chain carries TRBV12-3 or TRBV12-4 and TRBJ1-2; 7 bases are shared with TRBD1. The CDR3 sequence is 14 residues long. J gave up 5 bases and V 6 bases, and 9 bases lay outside the gene matches. The CDR3 region is CASRKPGQSYGYTF. CDR3 bases: TGTGCCAGCAGAAAACCGGGACAGTCTTATGGCTACACCTTC.

With regard to this clonotype: A much larger clone is a single base away; this may be a read error. The CDR3 reads CSARGVDSTYEQYF. CDR3 coding DNA: TGCAGTGCTAGAGGGGTAGACAGTACCTACGAGCAGTACTTC. The chain uses TRBV20-1 and TRBJ2-7, with D maybe TRBD1 (5 bases). The V gene lost 1 base and the J gene lost 2 bases, with 12 bases spanning the gap. The CDR3 runs to 14 residues. Germline assignment: CDR1 DFQATT and CDR2 SNEGSKA (reference sequence).

This chain links TRBV20-1 with TRBJ1-2; D possibly corresponds to TRBD1 (6 bases). Germline CDR1 is DFQATT and CDR2 is SNEGSKA (reference sequence). This CDR3 is 17 amino acids long. V was trimmed by 0 bases and J by 1 base, leaving 18 bases between them. CDR3 sequence (DNA): TGCAGTGCTAGAGATGTGGGGGCGCGGCTAGATAACTATGGCTACACCTTC. Protein sequence: CSARDVGARLDNYGYTF.

This sequence joins TRBV7-2 and TRBJ2-7; no firm D call. Trimming left V 3 bases short and J 3 bases short, with 15 bases between. This CDR3 spans 15 amino acids. Germline V lookup: CDR1 SGHTA, CDR2 FQGNSA. This chain's CDR3 is CASSFERNYLYEQYF. CDR3 coding DNA: TGTGCCAGCAGCTTTGAACGGAATTACCTCTACGAGCAGTACTTC.

The chain employs TRBV27 and TRBJ2-1; tentative D call: TRBD2 (6 bases). V lost 6 bases and J 4 bases, leaving 16 bases between the germline ends. The germline V gene has CDR1 MNHEY and CDR2 SMNVEV (reference sequence). The CDR3 is 15 residues long. CDR3: CASSPLGGGYNEQFF. The CDR3 coding sequence is TGTGCCAGCAGCCCCCTAGGTGGGGGGTACAATGAGCAGTTCTTC.